This T cell receptor (beta chain) is from a study of shared clonotypes between healthy human individuals. Germline CDR1 reads SGHTA; CDR2 reads FQGNSA. The CDR3 has 14 amino acids. With V trimmed by 5 bases and J by 9 bases, 13 bases remained unmatched. Researchers reported that CD8 memory united CD45RO+ cells with CCR7-negative CD45RA+ TemRA cells. Clones were sequenced by immunoSEQ multiplex PCR, and TCRdb holds only the in-frame ones, with some missing. The profile shows 95,000 to 120,000 clones, roughly two thirds of them singletons. Sequenced sample: memory CD8+ T cells sorted from blood. Regarding subset: CD45RO+ cells pooled with CCR7-negative TemRA cells. This chain links TRBV7-2 with TRBJ2-7, with 7 bases fitting TRBD2. This receptor was taken from a woman in her thirties in good health. CDR3 DNA: TGTGCCAGCAGCACCCAGCGGGACTCCTTCGCGCAGTACTTC. Amino acids: CASSTQRDSFAQYF.